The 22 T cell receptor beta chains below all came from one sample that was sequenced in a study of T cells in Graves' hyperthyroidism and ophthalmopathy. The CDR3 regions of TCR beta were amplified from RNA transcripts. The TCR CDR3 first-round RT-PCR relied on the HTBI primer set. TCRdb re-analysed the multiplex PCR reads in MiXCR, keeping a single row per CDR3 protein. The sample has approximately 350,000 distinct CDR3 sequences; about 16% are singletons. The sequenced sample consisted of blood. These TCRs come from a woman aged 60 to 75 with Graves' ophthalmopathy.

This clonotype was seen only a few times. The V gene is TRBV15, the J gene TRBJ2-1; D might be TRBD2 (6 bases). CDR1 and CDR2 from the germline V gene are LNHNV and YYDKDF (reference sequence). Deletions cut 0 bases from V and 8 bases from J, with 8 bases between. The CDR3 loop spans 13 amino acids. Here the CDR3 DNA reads TGTGCCACCAGCAGAGATTGGGGGGATGAGCAGTTCTTC. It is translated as CATSRDWGDEQFF.

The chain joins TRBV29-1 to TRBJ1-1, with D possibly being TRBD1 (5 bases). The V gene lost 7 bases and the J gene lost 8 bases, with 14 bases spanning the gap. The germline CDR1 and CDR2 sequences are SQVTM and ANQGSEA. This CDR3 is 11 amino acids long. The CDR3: CSAESDSEAFF. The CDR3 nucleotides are TGCAGCGCAGAAAGTGACAGCGAAGCTTTCTTT.

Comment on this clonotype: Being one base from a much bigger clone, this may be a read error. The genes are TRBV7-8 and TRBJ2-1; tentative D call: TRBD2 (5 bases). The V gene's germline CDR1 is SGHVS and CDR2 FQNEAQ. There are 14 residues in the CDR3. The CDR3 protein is CTSSRGSVPGEQFF. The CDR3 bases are TGTACCAGCAGCCGAGGGTCCGTCCCAGGTGAGCAGTTCTTC.

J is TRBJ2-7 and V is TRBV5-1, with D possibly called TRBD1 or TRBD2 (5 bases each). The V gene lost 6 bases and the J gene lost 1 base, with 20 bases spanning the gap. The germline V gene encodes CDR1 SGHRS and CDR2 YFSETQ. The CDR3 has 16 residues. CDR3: CASTPRGDPFSYEQYF. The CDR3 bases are TGCGCCAGCACCCCTCGAGGGGACCCATTTTCCTACGAGCAGTACTTC.

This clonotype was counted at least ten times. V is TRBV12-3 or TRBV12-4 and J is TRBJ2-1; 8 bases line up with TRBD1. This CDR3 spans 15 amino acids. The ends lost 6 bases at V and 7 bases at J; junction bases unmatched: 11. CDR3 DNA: TGTGCCAGCAGCCTGGACAGGGTGGTGCGGAATGAGCAGTTCTTC. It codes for CASSLDRVVRNEQFF.

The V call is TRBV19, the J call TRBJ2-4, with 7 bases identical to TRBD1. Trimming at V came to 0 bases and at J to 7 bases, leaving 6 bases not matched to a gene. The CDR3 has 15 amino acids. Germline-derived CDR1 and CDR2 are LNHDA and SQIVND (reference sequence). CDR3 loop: CASSIEGRGFNIQYF. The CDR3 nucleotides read TGTGCCAGTAGTATAGAGGGCAGGGGGTTCAACATTCAGTACTTC.

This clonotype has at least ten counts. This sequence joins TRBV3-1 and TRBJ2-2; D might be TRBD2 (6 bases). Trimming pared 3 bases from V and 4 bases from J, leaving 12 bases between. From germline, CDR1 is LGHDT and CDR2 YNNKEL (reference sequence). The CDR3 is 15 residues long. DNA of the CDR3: TGTGCCAGCAGCCAGGGTGGGGGGTCCACCGGGGAGCTGTTTTTT. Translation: CASSQGGGSTGELFF.

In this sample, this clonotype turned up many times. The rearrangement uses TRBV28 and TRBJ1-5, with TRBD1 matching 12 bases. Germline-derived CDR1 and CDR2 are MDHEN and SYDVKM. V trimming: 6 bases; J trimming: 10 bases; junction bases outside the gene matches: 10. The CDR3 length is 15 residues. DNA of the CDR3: TGTGCCAGCAGGGACACCGGGACAGGGGGCATCCCCCAGCATTTT. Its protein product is CASRDTGTGGIPQHF.

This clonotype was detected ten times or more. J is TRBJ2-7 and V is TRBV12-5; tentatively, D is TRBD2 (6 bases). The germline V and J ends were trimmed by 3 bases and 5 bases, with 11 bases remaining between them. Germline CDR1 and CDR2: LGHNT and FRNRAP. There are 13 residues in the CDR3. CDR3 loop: CASGFVGRNEQYF. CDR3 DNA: TGTGCTAGTGGTTTTGTTGGGAGGAACGAGCAGTACTTC.

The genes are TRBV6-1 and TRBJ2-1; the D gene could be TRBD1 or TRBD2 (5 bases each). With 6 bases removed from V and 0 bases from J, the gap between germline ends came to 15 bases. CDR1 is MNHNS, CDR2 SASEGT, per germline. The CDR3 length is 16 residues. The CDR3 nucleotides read TGTGCCAGCAGCATCCGGGGCTACCTCTCCTACAATGAGCAGTTCTTC. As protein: CASSIRGYLSYNEQFF.

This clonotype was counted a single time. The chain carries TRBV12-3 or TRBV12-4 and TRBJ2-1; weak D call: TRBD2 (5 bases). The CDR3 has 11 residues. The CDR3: CAVDFYNEQFF. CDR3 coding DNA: TGTGCGGTGGACTTCTACAATGAGCAGTTCTTC.

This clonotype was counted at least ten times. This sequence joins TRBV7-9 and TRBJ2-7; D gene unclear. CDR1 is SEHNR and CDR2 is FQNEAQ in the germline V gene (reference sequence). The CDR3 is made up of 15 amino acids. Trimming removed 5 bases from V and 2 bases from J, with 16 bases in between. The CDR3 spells CASSPSTTATYEQYF. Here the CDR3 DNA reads TGTGCCAGCAGCCCATCTACCACCGCGACCTACGAGCAGTACTTC.

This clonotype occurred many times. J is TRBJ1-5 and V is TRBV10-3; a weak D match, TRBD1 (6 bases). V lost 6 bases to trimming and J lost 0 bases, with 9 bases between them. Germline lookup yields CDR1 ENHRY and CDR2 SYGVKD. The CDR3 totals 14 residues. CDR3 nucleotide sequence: TGTGCCATCAGGGACAGCAATAGCAATCAGCCCCAGCATTTT. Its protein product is CAIRDSNSNQPQHF.

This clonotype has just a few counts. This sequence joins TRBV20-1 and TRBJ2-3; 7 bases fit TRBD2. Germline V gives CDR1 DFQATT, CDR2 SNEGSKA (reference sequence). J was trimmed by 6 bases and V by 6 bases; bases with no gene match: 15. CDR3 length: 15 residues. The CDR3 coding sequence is TGCAGTGCCAACGGGAGGACGACAATTTTGGATACGCAGTATTTT. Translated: CSANGRTTILDTQYF.

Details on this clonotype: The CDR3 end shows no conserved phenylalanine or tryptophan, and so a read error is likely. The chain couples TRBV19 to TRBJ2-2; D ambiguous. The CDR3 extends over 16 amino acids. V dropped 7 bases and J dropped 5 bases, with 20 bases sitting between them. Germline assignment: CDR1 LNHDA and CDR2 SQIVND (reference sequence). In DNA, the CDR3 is TGTGCCAGTAACTCATGGTCGGAGCAAGGGACCGGGGAGCTGTTTCTT. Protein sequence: CASNSWSEQGTGELFL.

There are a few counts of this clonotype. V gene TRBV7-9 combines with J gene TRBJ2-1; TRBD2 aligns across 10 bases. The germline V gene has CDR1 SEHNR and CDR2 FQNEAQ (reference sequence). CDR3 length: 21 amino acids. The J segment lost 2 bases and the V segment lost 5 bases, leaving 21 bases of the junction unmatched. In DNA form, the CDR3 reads TGTGCCAGCAGCACCAATAGGGCCCTGAGGGAGGGGACTAGCGCCTACAATGAGCAGTTCTTC. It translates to CASSTNRALREGTSAYNEQFF.

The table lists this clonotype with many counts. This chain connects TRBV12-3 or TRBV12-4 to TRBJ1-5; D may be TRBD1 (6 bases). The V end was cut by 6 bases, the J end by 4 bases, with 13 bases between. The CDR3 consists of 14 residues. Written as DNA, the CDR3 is TGTGCCAGCAGCCTAGGGGGGGGGAATCAGCCCCAGCATTTT. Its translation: CASSLGGGNQPQHF.

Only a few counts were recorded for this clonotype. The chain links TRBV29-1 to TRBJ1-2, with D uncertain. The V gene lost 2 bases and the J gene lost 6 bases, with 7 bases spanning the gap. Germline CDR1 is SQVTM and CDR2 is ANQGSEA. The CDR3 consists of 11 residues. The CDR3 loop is CSVERIDGYTF. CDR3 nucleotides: TGCAGCGTTGAAAGGATCGATGGCTACACCTTC. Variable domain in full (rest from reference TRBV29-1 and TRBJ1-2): SAVISQKPSRDICQRGTSLTIQCQVDSQVTMMFWYRQQPGQSLTLIATANQGSEATYESGFVIDKFPISRPNLTFSTLTVSNMSPEDSSIYLCSVERIDGYTFGSGTRLTVV.

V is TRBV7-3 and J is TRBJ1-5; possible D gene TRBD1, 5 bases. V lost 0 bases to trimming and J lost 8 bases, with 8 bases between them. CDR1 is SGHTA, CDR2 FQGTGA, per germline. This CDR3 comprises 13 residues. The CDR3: CASSLTGEEPQHF. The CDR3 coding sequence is TGTGCCAGCAGCTTAACGGGGGAAGAGCCCCAGCATTTT.

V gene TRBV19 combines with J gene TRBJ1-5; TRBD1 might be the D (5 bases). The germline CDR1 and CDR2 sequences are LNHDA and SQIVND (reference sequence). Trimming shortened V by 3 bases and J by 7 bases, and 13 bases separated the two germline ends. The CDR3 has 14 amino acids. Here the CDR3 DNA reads TGTGCCAGTAGTATTGGGGCAGGGAGCCAGCCCCAGCATTTT. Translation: CASSIGAGSQPQHF.

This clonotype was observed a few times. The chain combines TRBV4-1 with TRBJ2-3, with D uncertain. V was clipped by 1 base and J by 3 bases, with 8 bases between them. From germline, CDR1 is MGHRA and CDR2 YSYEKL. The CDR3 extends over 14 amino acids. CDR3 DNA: TGCGCCAGCAGCCAAGTCCAAAGGACAGATACGCAGTATTTT. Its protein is CASSQVQRTDTQYF.

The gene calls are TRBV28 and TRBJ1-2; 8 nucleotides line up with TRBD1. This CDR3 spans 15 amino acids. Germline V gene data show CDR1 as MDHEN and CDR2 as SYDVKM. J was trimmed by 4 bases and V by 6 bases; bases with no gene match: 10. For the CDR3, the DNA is TGTGCCAGCAGGTTTGACCCAGGGGGCCTCTATGGCTACACCTTC. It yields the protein CASRFDPGGLYGYTF.